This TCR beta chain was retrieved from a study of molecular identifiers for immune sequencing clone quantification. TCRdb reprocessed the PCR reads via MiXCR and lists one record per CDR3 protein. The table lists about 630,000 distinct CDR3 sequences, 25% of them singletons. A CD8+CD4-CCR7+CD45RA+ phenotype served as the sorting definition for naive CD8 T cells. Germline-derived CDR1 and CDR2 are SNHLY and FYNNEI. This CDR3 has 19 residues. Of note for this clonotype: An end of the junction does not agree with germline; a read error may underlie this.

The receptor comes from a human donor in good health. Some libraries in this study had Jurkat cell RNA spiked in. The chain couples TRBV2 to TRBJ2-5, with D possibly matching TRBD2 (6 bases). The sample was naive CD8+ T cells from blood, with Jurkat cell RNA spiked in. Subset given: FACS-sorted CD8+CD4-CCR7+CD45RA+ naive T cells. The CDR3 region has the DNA TGTGCCGGCAGTGAGGGGTTCTGGGGGAGTTCAGGCCCGGAGGGGACCCAGTGCTTC. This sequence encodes CAGSEGFWGSSGPEGTQCF.